This TCR beta chain appears in the sequencing data of a study of T cells in tumors after PD-1 blockade. V was pared by 4 bases and J by 4 bases, with 7 bases of the junction left unmatched. CDR3 length: 15 amino acids. CDR1 and CDR2 from the germline V gene are SGHDT and YYEEEE. Repertoires were generated with immunoSEQ multiplex PCR, while TCRdb's copy carries only in-frame clones and drops some. This table has 45,000 or so clones, around 80% appearing once. Sequenced here: PBMCs, sampled before anti-PD-1 therapy. The chain employs TRBV5-6 and TRBJ2-5, with 10 bases identical to TRBD1. The source is a human donor with advanced basal cell or squamous cell carcinoma (not recorded which). CDR3 bases: TGTGCCAGCAGCGCGGACGACAGGGGGCGAGAGACCCAGTACTTC. Translation gives CASSADDRGRETQYF. The complete variable domain, with remaining parts taken from reference TRBV5-6 and TRBJ2-5, reads DAGVTQSPTHLIKTRGQQVTLRCSPKSGHDTVSWYQQALGQGPQFIFQYYEEEERQRGNFPDRFSGHQFPNYSSELNVNALLLGDSALYLCASSADDRGRETQYFGPGTRLLVL.